The clone carrying this TCR beta chain came up once. The sample originates from a study of blood T cell repertoires in COVID-19. For the study at large: Donors in the United States, Italy and Spain gave samples during acute or convalescent COVID-19. PBMCs, B-cell-depleted T cells, or T cells provided the cDNA or gDNA that made up the material.

The V gene end was trimmed by 9 bases and the J gene end by 1 base; junction bases not matched to a gene: 11. The germline CDR1 and CDR2 sequences are SGHAT and FQDESV (reference sequence). This CDR3 spans 15 amino acids. In the original workflow: Reference gene primer amplification in the assay estimated nucleated cell counts. TCRdb's table, derived via immunoSEQ multiplex PCR, lists solely in-frame clones and lacks some. That table supplies the V and J calls and clone size; D and trimming were determined from the DNA. This sample yields some 120,000 clones, of which around 79% are seen a single time; roughly a fifth belongs to the top ten.

Source material: peripheral blood. This clonotype originated in a man of 80 years or more with acute or convalescent COVID-19. This chain links TRBV11-1 with TRBJ1-1; 7 bases align to TRBD1. Here the CDR3 DNA reads TGTGCCAGTAACCAGGGGGTAGGTTGGAACACTGAAGCTTTCTTT. As protein: CASNQGVGWNTEAFF.